Following are 30 T cell receptor beta chains from one sample sequenced in a study of cytomegalovirus exposure and HLA in healthy donors. Researchers ran the PCR with 60 Vbeta and 13 Jbeta primers. Data came from immunoSEQ multiplex PCR; TCRdb stores just in-frame clones and leaves some out. Of 150,000 or so clones listed, approximately 84% were seen once; the top ten hold approximately 1.3%. Sequencing was done on a sample of PBMCs. The source is a man under 40 in good health and CMV-seropositive.

The chain uses TRBV5-8 and TRBJ2-1; the match to TRBD2 covers 11 bases. Trimming removed 4 bases from V and 4 bases from J; junction bases left unmatched: 7. The CDR3 runs to 16 residues. Looked up from germline, CDR1 is SGHTS and CDR2 is YDEGEE. The CDR3 reads CASSGTGTSGYNEQFF. Written as DNA, the CDR3 is TGTGCCAGCAGCGGTACCGGGACTAGCGGATACAATGAGCAGTTCTTC. The whole variable domain, remainder taken from reference TRBV5-8 and TRBJ2-1, is EAGVTQSPTHLIKTRGQQATLRCSPISGHTSVYWYQQALGLGLQFLLWYDEGEERNRGNFPPRFSGRQFPNYSSELNVNALELEDSALYLCASSGTGTSGYNEQFFGPGTRLTVL.

The V call is TRBV25-1, the J call TRBJ2-2, with TRBD2 matching 13 bases. Germline trimming cut 4 bases from V and 5 bases from J; bases unmatched to any gene: 1. CDR1 MGHDK and CDR2 SYGVNS come from the germline V gene. This CDR3 contains 15 residues. CDR3 loop: CASSGGLAGTGELFF. The CDR3 DNA reads TGTGCCAGCAGTGGGGGACTAGCGGGGACCGGGGAGCTGTTTTTT.

This sequence joins TRBV11-2 and TRBJ2-3, with a possible D match to TRBD1 (5 bases). The CDR3 is 15 residues long. V lost 3 bases and J lost 2, with 12 bases in between. Per the germline V gene, CDR1 is SGHAT and CDR2 is FQNNGV. This chain's CDR3 is CASSFPDRNTDTQYF. The CDR3, as DNA: TGTGCCAGCAGCTTCCCCGACAGAAACACAGATACGCAGTATTTT.

The gene calls are TRBV28 and TRBJ2-7, with TRBD1 matching 8 bases. The length of the CDR3 is 16 residues. The V gene end was trimmed by 3 bases and the J gene end by 5 bases; junction bases not matched to a gene: 12. Germline CDR1 and CDR2: MDHEN and SYDVKM. CDR3 coding DNA: TGTGCCAGCAGTTTTGGCGGAACAGGGGGAGTCGACGAGCAGTACTTC. Its protein product is CASSFGGTGGVDEQYF.

V is TRBV5-1 and J is TRBJ2-1, with 12 positions matching TRBD2. There are 14 residues in the CDR3. Germline CDR1 SGHRS, CDR2 YFSETQ. V shed 4 bases, J shed 6 bases, and the junction held 2 bases outside the gene matches. The CDR3 loop is CASSASGRANEQFF. CDR3 sequence (DNA): TGCGCCAGCAGCGCTAGCGGGAGGGCCAATGAGCAGTTCTTC.

The chain joins TRBV14 to TRBJ2-5; possibly TRBD2 for D (5 bases). This CDR3 has 15 amino acids. Germline CDR1 is SGHDN and CDR2 is FVKESK. V shed 3 bases and J shed 5 bases, with 16 bases lying between them. CDR3 sequence (DNA): TGTGCCAGCAGCCAGGGAGTGGGCCCGGCCGAGACCCAGTACTTC. This sequence encodes CASSQGVGPAETQYF.

The rearrangement links TRBV23-1 to TRBJ1-6; D is possibly TRBD1 (6 bases). TRBV23-1 is an open reading frame, and its role is uncertain. This CDR3 comprises 16 residues. V was trimmed by 0 bases and J by 7 bases, leaving 13 bases between them. CDR3 sequence (DNA): TGCGCCAGCAGTCAATCGGAGGCAGGGGACAATTCACCCCTCCACTTT. This translates into CASSQSEAGDNSPLHF.

Only one count was recorded for this clone. V is TRBV5-1 and J is TRBJ1-4; 7 positions agree with TRBD1. The CDR3 length is 14 residues. Losses at the gene ends were 3 bases for V and 8 bases for J; bases not matched to a gene: 7. Per germline, CDR1 SGHRS and CDR2 YFSETQ. The CDR3 region has the DNA TGCGCCAGCAGCTCTGAGACAGGGCGAGAAAAACTGTTTTTT. Residues: CASSSETGREKLFF.

The gene calls are TRBV7-9 and TRBJ2-7; D perhaps matches TRBD1 (5 bases). V lost 7 bases and J lost 1, with 17 bases in between. Germline V CDR1 and CDR2: SEHNR, FQNEAQ (reference sequence). The CDR3 is 15 amino acids. In nucleotides, the CDR3 is TGTGCCAGCACCGACGAAAGACAGACTTCCTACGAGCAGTACTTC. It yields the protein CASTDERQTSYEQYF.

The V and J genes are TRBV7-8 and TRBJ2-1; D is unclear. The CDR3 has 13 amino acids. In germline, CDR1 is SGHVS, CDR2 FQNEAQ. Trimming removed 0 bases at V and 3 bases at J, with 3 bases between. The CDR3, as DNA: TGTGCCAGCAGCTTAGCTTACTACAATGAGCAGTTCTTC. Translation: CASSLAYYNEQFF.

On this clone: Since a much larger clone is just one base distant, this may be a read error. J is TRBJ2-3 and V is TRBV11-2, with D hard to call. The CDR3 runs 12 residues. V lost 5 bases to trimming and J lost 0 bases, with 3 bases between them. Germline lookup yields CDR1 SGHAT and CDR2 FQNNGV. For the CDR3, the DNA is TGTGCCAGCAGCCCTAGCACAGATACGCAGTATTTT. Encoded protein: CASSPSTDTQYF.

This clone was found a few times. The rearrangement joins TRBV5-6 to TRBJ1-1, with D possibly being TRBD1 (6 bases). Trimming took off 4 bases at V and 4 bases at J, with 11 bases between the two ends. The germline V gene has CDR1 SGHDT and CDR2 YYEEEE. The CDR3 is 13 residues long. The CDR3 spells CASSEGRGTEAFF. The CDR3 coding sequence is TGTGCCAGCAGCGAAGGCAGGGGCACTGAAGCTTTCTTT.

CDR3 bases: TGTGCCAGCTCACCGGGCACTGGAAACACCATATATTTT. Encoded protein: CASSPGTGNTIYF. J is TRBJ1-3 and V is TRBV18; D is ambiguous. Trimming took 3 bases from V and 2 from J, leaving 5 bases between them. CDR1 is KGHSH, CDR2 LQKENI, per germline. The CDR3 covers 13 residues.

The V and J genes are TRBV21-1 and TRBJ2-5; TRBD2 is the table's D call and was not checked against the DNA. TRBV21-1 is termed a pseudogene. The CDR3 has 14 amino acids. CDR3 protein: CASSRVGGEETQYF. DNA for the CDR3: TGTGCCAGCAGCCGAGTAGGAGGGGAAGAGACCCAGTACTTC.

This clone appeared once. The sample has other DNA sequences that encode this CDR3 too. The chain links TRBV2 to TRBJ2-3, with D hard to call. The CDR3 has 12 residues. The ends were cut back, 5 bases at V and 0 bases at J, with 3 bases in the middle. CDR1 is SNHLY, CDR2 FYNNEI, per germline. CDR3 nucleotides: TGTGCCAGCAGTCTAAGCACAGATACGCAGTATTTT. Protein: CASSLSTDTQYF.

The chain combines TRBV7-3 with TRBJ2-4, with D possibly TRBD2 on 7 matching bases. The germline V and J ends were trimmed by 2 bases and 5 bases, with 13 bases remaining between them. Germline-derived CDR1 and CDR2 are SGHTA and FQGTGA. This CDR3 is built from 15 residues. The DNA for the CDR3 is TGTGCCAGCAGCTTAGGCGGGGGCACCCAAAACATTCAGTACTTC. Translation gives CASSLGGGTQNIQYF.

The CDR3 loop reads CASSEQQGSGNTIYF. The CDR3 bases are TGCGCCAGCAGCGAACAACAGGGTTCAGGAAACACCATATATTTT. The V and J genes are TRBV5-1 and TRBJ1-3; D is possibly TRBD1 (6 bases). Germline V gene sequence: CDR1 SGHRS, CDR2 YFSETQ. The CDR3 contains 15 residues. V dropped 4 bases and J dropped 4 bases, with 15 bases sitting between them.

The gene calls are TRBV30 and TRBJ2-7; D call uncertain. The V and J ends lost 0 bases and 3 bases respectively, with 6 bases between them. In germline, CDR1 is GTSNPN, CDR2 SVGIG (reference sequence). The CDR3 extends over 12 amino acids. For the CDR3, the DNA is TGTGCCTGGAGTGTCCAGTTCTACGAGCAGTACTTC. It specifies CAWSVQFYEQYF. Full variable domain (remainder filled in from reference TRBV30 and TRBJ2-7): SQTIHQWPATLVQPVGSPLSLECTVEGTSNPNLYWYRQAAGRGLQLLFYSVGIGQISSEVPQNLSASRPQDRQFILSSKKLLLSDSGFYLCAWSVQFYEQYFGPGTRLTVT.

The chain couples TRBV7-2 to TRBJ2-1; 8 nucleotides align to TRBD2. Germline assignment: CDR1 SGHTA and CDR2 FQGNSA. The CDR3 is 16 amino acids. Trimming took 7 bases from V and 4 from J; bases not matched to a gene: 12. CDR3 region: CASIIMGASGYNEQFF. The CDR3 DNA reads as TGTGCCAGCATCATCATGGGGGCTAGCGGGTACAATGAGCAGTTCTTC. Together with reference TRBV7-2 and TRBJ2-1, the CDR3 gives the full variable domain: GAGVSQSPSNKVTEKGKDVELRCDPISGHTALYWYRQSLGQGLEFLIYFQGNSAPDKSGLPSDRFSAERTGGSVSTLTIQRTQQEDSAVYLCASIIMGASGYNEQFFGPGTRLTVL.

V gene TRBV4-1 combines with J gene TRBJ2-2; TRBD1 matches at 9 bases. CDR3 size: 17 residues. CDR1 and CDR2 (germline): MGHRA, YSYEKL. Unmatched junction bases numbered 12, after V lost 2 bases and J lost 8 bases. CDR3 loop: CASSQRPGTGLAGELFF. CDR3 in DNA: TGCGCCAGCAGCCAAAGGCCCGGGACAGGGCTCGCTGGGGAGCTGTTTTTT.

CDR3 in amino acids: CASSELTNEKLFF. The CDR3 coding sequence is TGTGCCAGCAGTGAACTTACTAATGAAAAACTGTTTTTT. The chain carries TRBV2 and TRBJ1-4; D is uncertain. The CDR3 is made up of 13 amino acids. Deletions cut 2 bases from V and 2 bases from J, with 3 bases between. Per germline, CDR1 SNHLY and CDR2 FYNNEI.

This chain links TRBV9 with TRBJ2-3, with a possible D match to TRBD2 (5 bases). The CDR3 is 16 residues long. CDR1 and CDR2 (germline): SGDLS, YYNGEE. Trimming shortened V by 5 bases and J by 1 base, and 17 bases separated the two germline ends. The CDR3 reads CASRPDLGSGTDTQYF. The CDR3 nucleotides read TGTGCCAGCAGACCGGACTTGGGGTCGGGCACAGATACGCAGTATTTT.

The chain uses TRBV4-1 and TRBJ2-1; D is possibly TRBD2 (5 bases). The CDR3 covers 15 residues. The germline V gene has CDR1 MGHRA and CDR2 YSYEKL. Trimming took off 1 base at V and 15 bases at J, with 22 bases between the two ends. In DNA form, the CDR3 reads TGCGCCAGCAGCCAAGGGCCTGCGGCAATGAACAGCGGGTTCTTC. This gives the protein CASSQGPAAMNSGFF.

V is TRBV6-6 and J is TRBJ2-5, with 7 nucleotides matching TRBD1. CDR3 length: 15 amino acids. The V gene's germline CDR1 is MNHNY and CDR2 SVGAGI (reference sequence). Trimming at V came to 5 bases and at J to 1 base, leaving 7 bases not matched to a gene. CDR3 region: CASSQGEGGQETQYF. CDR3 nucleotide sequence: TGTGCCAGCAGTCAGGGGGAAGGGGGCCAAGAGACCCAGTACTTC.

V gene TRBV5-1 combines with J gene TRBJ1-1; 7 nucleotides align to TRBD1. The CDR3 is 14 residues long. The V and J ends lost 4 bases and 0 bases, in that order; junction bases with no gene match: 3. The germline V gene encodes CDR1 SGHRS and CDR2 YFSETQ. The CDR3 nucleotides are TGCGCCAGCAGCCATACAGGGGTGAACACTGAAGCTTTCTTT. It is translated as CASSHTGVNTEAFF.

The chain is built from TRBV5-1 and TRBJ2-1, with 7 bases lining up with TRBD2. The germline V gene has CDR1 SGHRS and CDR2 YFSETQ. CDR3 length equals 15 residues. J gave up 7 bases and V 0 bases, and 7 bases lay outside the gene matches. The CDR3 sequence: CASSLDGGGVNEQFF. CDR3 nucleotides: TGCGCCAGCAGCTTGGATGGGGGAGGGGTAAATGAGCAGTTCTTC.

V and J are TRBV7-9 and TRBJ2-7, with TRBD2 matching 10 bases. Per germline, CDR1 SEHNR and CDR2 FQNEAQ (reference sequence). V lost 5 bases to trimming and J lost 3 bases; unmatched junction nucleotides: 4. This CDR3 has 14 amino acids. In DNA form, the CDR3 reads TGTGCCAGCAGCGCCTCTAGCGGGGGCTACGAGCAGTACTTC. This translates into CASSASSGGYEQYF.

This chain uses TRBV28 with TRBJ2-7; D may be TRBD2 (6 bases). Germline-derived CDR1 and CDR2 are MDHEN and SYDVKM. The V gene lost 8 bases and the J gene lost 2 bases, with 16 bases spanning the gap. This CDR3 is built from 14 residues. CDR3 DNA: TGTGCCAGCGGGGGGAACTGGGCTGCCTACGAGCAGTACTTC. It codes for CASGGNWAAYEQYF.

The CDR3 reads CASSPLSGVGDTQYF. The CDR3 nucleotides are TGCGCCAGCAGTCCGCTATCGGGAGTTGGAGATACGCAGTATTTT. The chain carries TRBV5-1 and TRBJ2-3, with a possible D match to TRBD2 (6 bases). CDR3 length equals 15 residues. Germline values: CDR1 SGHRS, CDR2 YFSETQ. The ends were cut back, 5 bases at V and 5 bases at J, with 18 bases in the middle. The complete variable domain, with remaining parts taken from reference TRBV5-1 and TRBJ2-3, reads KAGVTQTPRYLIKTRGQQVTLSCSPISGHRSVSWYQQTPGQGLQFLFEYFSETQRNKGNFPGRFSGRQFSNSRSEMNVSTLELGDSALYLCASSPLSGVGDTQYFGPGTRLTVL.

Notes on this clone: Germline and junction disagree at one end, which may indicate a read error. The chain couples TRBV7-9 to TRBJ1-6, with 12 bases that match TRBD1. This CDR3 region has 17 residues. From germline, CDR1 is SEHNR and CDR2 FQNEAQ (reference sequence). The CDR3 sequence: CSSSFLPGTGGQSPLHF. CDR3 DNA: TGTTCCAGCAGCTTTTTGCCCGGGACAGGGGGCCAATCACCCCTCCACTTT.